The clone carrying this T cell receptor beta chain was observed many times. Its matching antigen is unknown. These data originate in a study of T cells in Graves' hyperthyroidism and ophthalmopathy. Hyperthyroidism patients were newly diagnosed, had disease duration under 2 months, and were aged 18 to 65 years. The diagnoses drew upon clinical symptoms, serum thyroxine and TRAb, thyroid ultrasound and orbital computed tomography. This CDR3 comprises 16 residues. Germline CDR1 reads SNHLY; CDR2 reads FYNNEI. V lost 7 bases to trimming and J lost 3 bases, with 21 bases between them. Template material for amplifying TCR beta CDR3 regions consisted of RNA transcripts. The study used the HTBI primer set for a first-round RT-PCR of the TCR CDR3. TCRdb re-analysed the multiplex PCR reads in MiXCR, keeping a single row per CDR3 protein. The table shows approximately 400,000 distinct CDR3 sequences, with about a fifth occurring only once.

Notes on the study in general: The authors' 13 V-J model separated ophthalmopathy from stable hyperthyroidism. Blood also carried most thyroid clonotypes expanded above 0.001.

The receptor was derived from a woman between 18 and 29 years old with Graves' hyperthyroidism. The sequencing sample was made of blood. The rearrangement links TRBV2 to TRBJ2-5, with D maybe TRBD2 (6 bases). For the CDR3, the DNA is TGTGCCAGCACCATATTTCCGGGGGTGAAGGAAGAGACCCAGTACTTC. Translating gives CASTIFPGVKEETQYF.